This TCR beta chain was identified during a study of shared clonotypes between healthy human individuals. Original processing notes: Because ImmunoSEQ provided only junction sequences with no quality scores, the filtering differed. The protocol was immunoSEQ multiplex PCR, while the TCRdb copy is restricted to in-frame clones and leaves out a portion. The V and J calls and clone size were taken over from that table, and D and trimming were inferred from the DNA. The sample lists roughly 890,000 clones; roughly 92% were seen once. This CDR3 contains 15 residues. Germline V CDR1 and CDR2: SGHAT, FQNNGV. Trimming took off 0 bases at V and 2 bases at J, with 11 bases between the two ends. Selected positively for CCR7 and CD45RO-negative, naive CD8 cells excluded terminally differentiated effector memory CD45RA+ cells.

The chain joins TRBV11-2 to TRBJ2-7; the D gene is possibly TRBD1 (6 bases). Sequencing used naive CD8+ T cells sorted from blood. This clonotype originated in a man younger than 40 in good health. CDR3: CASSLEGALTYEQYF. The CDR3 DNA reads TGTGCCAGCAGCTTAGAGGGGGCCCTTACCTACGAGCAGTACTTC. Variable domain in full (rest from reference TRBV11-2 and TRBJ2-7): EAGVAQSPRYKIIEKRQSVAFWCNPISGHATLYWYQQILGQGPKLLIQFQNNGVVDDSQLPKDRFSAERLKGVDSTLKIQPAKLEDSAVYLCASSLEGALTYEQYFGPGTRLTVT.